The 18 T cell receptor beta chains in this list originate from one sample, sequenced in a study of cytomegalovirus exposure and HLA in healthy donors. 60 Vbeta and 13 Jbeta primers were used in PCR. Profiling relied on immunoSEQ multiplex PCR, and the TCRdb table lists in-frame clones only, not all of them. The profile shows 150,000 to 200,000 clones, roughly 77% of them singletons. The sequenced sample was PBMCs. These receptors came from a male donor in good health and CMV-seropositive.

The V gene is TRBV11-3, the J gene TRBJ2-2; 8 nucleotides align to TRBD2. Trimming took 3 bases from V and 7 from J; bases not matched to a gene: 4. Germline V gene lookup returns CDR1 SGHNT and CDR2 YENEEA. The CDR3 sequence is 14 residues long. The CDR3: CASSFKREHGELFF. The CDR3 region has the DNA TGTGCCAGCAGCTTCAAGCGGGAGCACGGGGAGCTGTTTTTT.

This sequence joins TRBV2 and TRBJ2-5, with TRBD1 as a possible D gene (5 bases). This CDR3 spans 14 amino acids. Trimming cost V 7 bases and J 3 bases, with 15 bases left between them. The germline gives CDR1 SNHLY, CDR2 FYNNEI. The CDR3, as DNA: TGTGCCAGCATCAGGGCCCCCATGGAAGAGACCCAGTACTTC. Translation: CASIRAPMEETQYF.

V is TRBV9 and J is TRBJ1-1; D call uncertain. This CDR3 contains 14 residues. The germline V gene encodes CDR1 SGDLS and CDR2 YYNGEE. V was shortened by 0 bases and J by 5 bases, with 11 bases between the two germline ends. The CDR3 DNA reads TGTGCCAGCAGCGTAGAGTCCAGTTATACTGAAGCTTTCTTT. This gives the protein CASSVESSYTEAFF.

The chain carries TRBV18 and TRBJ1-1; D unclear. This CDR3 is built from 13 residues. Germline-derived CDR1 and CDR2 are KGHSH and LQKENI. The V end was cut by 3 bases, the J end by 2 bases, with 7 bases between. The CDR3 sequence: CASSPSENTEAFF. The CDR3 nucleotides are TGTGCCAGCTCACCTTCAGAAAACACTGAAGCTTTCTTT. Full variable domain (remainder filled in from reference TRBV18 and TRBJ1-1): NAGVMQNPRHLVRRRGQEARLRCSPMKGHSHVYWYRQLPEEGLKFMVYLQKENIIDESGMPKERFSAEFPKEGPSILRIQQVVRGDSAAYFCASSPSENTEAFFGQGTRLTVV.

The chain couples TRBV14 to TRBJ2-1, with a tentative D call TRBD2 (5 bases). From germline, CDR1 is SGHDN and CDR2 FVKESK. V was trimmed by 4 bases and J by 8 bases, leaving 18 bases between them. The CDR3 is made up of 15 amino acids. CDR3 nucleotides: TGTGCCAGCAGCCCCTCCCTAGCTTATGGGGATGAGCAGTTCTTC. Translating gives CASSPSLAYGDEQFF.

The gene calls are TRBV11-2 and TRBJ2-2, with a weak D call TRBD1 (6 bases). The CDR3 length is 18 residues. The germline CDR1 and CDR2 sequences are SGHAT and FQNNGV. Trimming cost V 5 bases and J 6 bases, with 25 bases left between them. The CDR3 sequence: CASSVRGRAALLAGELFF. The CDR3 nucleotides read TGTGCCAGCAGCGTCAGGGGTAGGGCGGCCCTCTTGGCCGGGGAGCTGTTTTTT.

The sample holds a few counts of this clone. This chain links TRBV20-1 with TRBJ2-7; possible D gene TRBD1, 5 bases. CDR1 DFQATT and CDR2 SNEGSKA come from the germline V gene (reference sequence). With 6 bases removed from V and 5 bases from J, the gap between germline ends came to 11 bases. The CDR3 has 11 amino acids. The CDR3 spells CSAQDLHEQYF. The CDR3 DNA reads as TGCAGTGCACAGGACCTACACGAGCAGTACTTC.

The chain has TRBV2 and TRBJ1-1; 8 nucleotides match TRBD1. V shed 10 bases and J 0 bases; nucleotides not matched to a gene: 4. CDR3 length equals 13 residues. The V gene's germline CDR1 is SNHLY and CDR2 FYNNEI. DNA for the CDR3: TGTGCCACCAGGGGGCGCGTGAACACTGAAGCTTTCTTT. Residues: CATRGRVNTEAFF.

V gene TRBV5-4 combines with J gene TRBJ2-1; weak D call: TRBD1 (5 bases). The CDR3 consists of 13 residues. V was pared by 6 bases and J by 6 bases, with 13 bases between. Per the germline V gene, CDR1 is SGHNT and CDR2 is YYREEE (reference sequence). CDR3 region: CASIWQGGNEQFF. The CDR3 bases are TGTGCCAGCATTTGGCAGGGCGGCAATGAGCAGTTCTTC.

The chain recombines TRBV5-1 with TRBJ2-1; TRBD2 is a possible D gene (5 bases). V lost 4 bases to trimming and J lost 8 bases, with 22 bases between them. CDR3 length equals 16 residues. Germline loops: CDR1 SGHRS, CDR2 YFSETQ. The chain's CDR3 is CASSPLRIAPNHEQFF. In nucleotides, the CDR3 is TGCGCCAGCAGCCCTCTAAGGATAGCGCCTAATCATGAGCAGTTCTTC.

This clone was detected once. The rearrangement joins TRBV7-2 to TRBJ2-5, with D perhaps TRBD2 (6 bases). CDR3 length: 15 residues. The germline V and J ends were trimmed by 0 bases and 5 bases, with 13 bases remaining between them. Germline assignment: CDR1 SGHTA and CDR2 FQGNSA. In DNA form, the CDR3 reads TGTGCCAGCAGCTTAGCGGACTATTCCCGGGAGACCCAGTACTTC. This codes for CASSLADYSRETQYF.

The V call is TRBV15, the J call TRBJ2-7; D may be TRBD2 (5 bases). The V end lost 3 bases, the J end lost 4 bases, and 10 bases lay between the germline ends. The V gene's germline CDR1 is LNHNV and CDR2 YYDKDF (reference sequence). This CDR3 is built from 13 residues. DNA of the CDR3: TGTGCCACCAGCAGTTTACGAGGGTACGAGCAGTACTTC. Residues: CATSSLRGYEQYF.

In nucleotides, the CDR3 is TGTGCCAGCGGGGACAGGTCGGTGGAAAAACTGTTTTTT. This gives the protein CASGDRSVEKLFF. The rearrangement uses TRBV2 and TRBJ1-4, with 8 positions matching TRBD1. Germline CDR1 is SNHLY and CDR2 is FYNNEI. J was trimmed by 8 bases and V by 8 bases; bases with no gene match: 7. The CDR3 length is 13 residues. The entire variable domain, with the rest obtained from reference TRBV2 and TRBJ1-4, is as follows: EPEVTQTPSHQVTQMGQEVILRCVPISNHLYFYWYRQILGQKVEFLVSFYNNEISEKSEIFDDQFSVERPDGSNFTLKIRSTKLEDSAMYFCASGDRSVEKLFFGSGTQLSVL.

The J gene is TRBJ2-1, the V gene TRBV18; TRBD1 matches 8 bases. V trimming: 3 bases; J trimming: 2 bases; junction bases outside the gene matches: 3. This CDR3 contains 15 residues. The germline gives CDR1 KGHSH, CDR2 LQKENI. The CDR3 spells CASSPPGQAYNEQFF. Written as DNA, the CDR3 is TGTGCCAGCTCACCTCCGGGACAGGCCTACAATGAGCAGTTCTTC. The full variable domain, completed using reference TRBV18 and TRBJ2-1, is NAGVMQNPRHLVRRRGQEARLRCSPMKGHSHVYWYRQLPEEGLKFMVYLQKENIIDESGMPKERFSAEFPKEGPSILRIQQVVRGDSAAYFCASSPPGQAYNEQFFGPGTRLTVL.

CDR3 region: CATKLSGTDTQYF. In DNA form, the CDR3 reads TGTGCCACCAAGTTAAGCGGCACAGATACGCAGTATTTT. This rearrangement joins TRBV27 to TRBJ2-3, with D hard to call. Trimming took 10 bases from V and 1 from J, leaving 12 bases between them. The CDR3 has 13 residues. CDR1 and CDR2 (germline): MNHEY, SMNVEV (reference sequence).

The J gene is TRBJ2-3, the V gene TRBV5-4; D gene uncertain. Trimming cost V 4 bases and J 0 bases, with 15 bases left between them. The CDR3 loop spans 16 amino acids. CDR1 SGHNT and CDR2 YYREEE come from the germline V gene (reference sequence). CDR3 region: CASSRGAELSTDTQYF. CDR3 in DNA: TGTGCCAGCAGCCGAGGCGCGGAATTGAGCACAGATACGCAGTATTTT.

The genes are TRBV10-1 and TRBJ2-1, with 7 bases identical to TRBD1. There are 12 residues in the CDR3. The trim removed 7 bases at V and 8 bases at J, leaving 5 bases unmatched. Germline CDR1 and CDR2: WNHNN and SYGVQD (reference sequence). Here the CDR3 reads CASTNRGHEQFF. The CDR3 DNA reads TGCGCCAGCACTAACAGGGGCCATGAGCAGTTCTTC.

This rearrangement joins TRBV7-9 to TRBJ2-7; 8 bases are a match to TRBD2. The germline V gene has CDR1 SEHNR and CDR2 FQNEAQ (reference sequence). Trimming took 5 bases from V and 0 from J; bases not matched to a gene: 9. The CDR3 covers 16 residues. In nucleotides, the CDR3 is TGTGCCAGCAGCGCCTGGACTAGCCGAAACTCCTACGAGCAGTACTTC. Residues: CASSAWTSRNSYEQYF.